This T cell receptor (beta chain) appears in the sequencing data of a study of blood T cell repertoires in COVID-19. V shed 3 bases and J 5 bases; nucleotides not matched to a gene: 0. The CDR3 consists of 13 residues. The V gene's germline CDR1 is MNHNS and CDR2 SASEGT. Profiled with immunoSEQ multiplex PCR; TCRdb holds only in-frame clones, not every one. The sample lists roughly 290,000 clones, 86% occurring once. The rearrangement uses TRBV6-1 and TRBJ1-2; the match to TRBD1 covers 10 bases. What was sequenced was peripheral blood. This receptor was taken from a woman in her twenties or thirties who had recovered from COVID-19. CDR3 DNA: TGTGCCAGCAGTGAGGGACAGGGGTATGGCTACACCTTC. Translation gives CASSEGQGYGYTF.